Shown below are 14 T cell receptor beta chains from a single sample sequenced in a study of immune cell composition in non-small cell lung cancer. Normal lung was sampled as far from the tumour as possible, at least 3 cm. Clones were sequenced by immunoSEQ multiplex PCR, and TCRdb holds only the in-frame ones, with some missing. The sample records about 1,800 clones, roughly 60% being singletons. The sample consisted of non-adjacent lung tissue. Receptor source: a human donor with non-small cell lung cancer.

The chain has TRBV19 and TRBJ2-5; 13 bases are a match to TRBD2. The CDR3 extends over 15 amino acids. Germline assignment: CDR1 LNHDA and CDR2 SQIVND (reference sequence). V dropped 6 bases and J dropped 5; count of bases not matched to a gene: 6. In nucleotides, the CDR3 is TGTGCCAGTAGCGGACTAGCGGGAGATGGCGAGACCCAGTACTTC. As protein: CASSGLAGDGETQYF. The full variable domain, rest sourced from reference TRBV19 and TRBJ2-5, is DGGITQSPKYLFRKEGQNVTLSCEQNLNHDAMYWYRQDPGQGLRLIYYSQIVNDFQKGDIAEGYSVSREKKESFPLTVTSAQKNPTAFYLCASSGLAGDGETQYFGPGTRLLVL.

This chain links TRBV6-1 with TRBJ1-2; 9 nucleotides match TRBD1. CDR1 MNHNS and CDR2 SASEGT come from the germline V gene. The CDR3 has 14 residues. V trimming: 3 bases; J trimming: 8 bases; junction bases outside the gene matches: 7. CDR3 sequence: CASSDQQGASGYTF. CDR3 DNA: TGTGCCAGCAGTGATCAACAGGGGGCAAGCGGCTACACCTTC.

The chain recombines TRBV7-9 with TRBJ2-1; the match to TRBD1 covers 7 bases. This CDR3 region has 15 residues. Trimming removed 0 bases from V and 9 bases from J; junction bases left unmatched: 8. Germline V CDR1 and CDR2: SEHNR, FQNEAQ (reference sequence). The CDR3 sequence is CASSLAGRQGPEQFF. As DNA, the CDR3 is TGTGCCAGCAGCTTAGCGGGGAGACAGGGTCCTGAGCAGTTCTTC.

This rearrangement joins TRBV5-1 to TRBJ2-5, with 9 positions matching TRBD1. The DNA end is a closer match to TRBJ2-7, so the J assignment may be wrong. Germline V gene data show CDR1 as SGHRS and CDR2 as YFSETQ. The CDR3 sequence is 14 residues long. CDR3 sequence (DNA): TGCGCCAGCAGCTTTGGGACAGGGTCTTCCGAGCAGTACTTC. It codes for CASSFGTGSSEQYF.

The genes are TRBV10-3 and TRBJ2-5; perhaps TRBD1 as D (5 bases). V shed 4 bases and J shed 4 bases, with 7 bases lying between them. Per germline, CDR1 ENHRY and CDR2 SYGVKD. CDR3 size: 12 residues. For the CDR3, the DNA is TGTGCCATCAGTGCGGACACAGAGACCCAGTACTTC. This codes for CAISADTETQYF.

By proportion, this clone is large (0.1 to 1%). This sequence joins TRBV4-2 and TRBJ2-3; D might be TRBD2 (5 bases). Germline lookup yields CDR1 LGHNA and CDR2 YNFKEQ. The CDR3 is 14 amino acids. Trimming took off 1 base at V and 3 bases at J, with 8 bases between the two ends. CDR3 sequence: CASSQGRGTDTQYF. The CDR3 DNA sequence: TGTGCCAGCAGCCAAGGGAGAGGGACAGATACGCAGTATTTT.

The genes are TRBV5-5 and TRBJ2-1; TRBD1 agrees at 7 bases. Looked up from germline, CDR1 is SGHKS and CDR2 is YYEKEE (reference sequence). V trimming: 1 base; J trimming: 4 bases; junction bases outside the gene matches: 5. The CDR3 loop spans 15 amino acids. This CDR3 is CASSLRQDRYNEQFF. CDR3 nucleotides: TGTGCCAGCAGCTTGAGGCAGGACAGGTACAATGAGCAGTTCTTC. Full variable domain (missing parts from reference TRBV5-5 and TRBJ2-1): DAGVTQSPTHLIKTRGQQVTLRCSPISGHKSVSWYQQVLGQGPQFIFQYYEKEERGRGNFPDRFSARQFPNYSSELNVNALLLGDSALYLCASSLRQDRYNEQFFGPGTRLTVL.

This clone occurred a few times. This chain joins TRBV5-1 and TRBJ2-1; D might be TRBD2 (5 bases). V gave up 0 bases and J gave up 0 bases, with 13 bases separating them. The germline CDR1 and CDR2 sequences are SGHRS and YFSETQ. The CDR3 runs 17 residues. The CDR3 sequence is CASSLDGVGSSYNEQFF. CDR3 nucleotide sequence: TGCGCCAGCAGCTTGGATGGGGTAGGGAGCTCCTACAATGAGCAGTTCTTC.

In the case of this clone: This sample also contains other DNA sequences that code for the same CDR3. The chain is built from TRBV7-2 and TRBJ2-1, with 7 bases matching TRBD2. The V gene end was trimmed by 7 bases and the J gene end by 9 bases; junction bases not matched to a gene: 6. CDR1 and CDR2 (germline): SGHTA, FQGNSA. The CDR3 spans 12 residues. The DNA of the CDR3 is TGTGCCAGCACCTGGGGGGGAGGTGAGCAGTTCTTC. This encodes CASTWGGGEQFF.

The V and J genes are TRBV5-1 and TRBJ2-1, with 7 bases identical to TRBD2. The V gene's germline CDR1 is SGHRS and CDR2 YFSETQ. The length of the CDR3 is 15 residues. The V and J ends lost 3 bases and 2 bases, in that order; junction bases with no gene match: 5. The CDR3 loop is CASSSQGGAYNEQFF. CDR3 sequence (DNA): TGCGCCAGCAGCTCGCAGGGAGGGGCCTACAATGAGCAGTTCTTC.

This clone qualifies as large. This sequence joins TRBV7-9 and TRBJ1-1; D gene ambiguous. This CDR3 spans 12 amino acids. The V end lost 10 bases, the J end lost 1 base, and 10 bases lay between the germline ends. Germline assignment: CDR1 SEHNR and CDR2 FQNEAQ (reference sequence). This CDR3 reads CAIERENTEAFF. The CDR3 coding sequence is TGTGCCATCGAGAGGGAGAACACTGAAGCTTTCTTT.

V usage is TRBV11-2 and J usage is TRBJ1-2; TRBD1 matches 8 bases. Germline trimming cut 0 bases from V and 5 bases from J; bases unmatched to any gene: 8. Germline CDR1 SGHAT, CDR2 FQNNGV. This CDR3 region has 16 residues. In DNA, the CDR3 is TGTGCCAGCAGCTTAGATGGACAGGGAGTTTTGTATGGCTACACCTTC. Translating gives CASSLDGQGVLYGYTF.

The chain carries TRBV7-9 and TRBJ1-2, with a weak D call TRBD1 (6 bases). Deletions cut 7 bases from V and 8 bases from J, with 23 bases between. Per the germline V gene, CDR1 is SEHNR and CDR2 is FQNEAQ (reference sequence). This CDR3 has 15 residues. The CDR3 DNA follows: TGTGCCAGCACCTTCACGGGGGGCAGGATCGACGGCTACACCTTC. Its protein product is CASTFTGGRIDGYTF.

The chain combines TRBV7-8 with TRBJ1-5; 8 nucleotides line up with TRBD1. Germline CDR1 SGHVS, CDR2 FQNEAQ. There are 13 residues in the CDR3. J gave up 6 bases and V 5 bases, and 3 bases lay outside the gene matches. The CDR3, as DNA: TGTGCCAGCAGCCCACAGGGGGGTCAGCCCCAGCATTTT. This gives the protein CASSPQGGQPQHF.